Included here is one TCR beta chain sequence, with context. Antigen: not known. The sample comes from a study of cytomegalovirus exposure and HLA in healthy donors. The CDR3 runs to 14 residues. V lost 1 base to trimming and J lost 7 bases, with 15 bases between them. Germline-derived CDR1 and CDR2 are SGHNT and YYREEE (reference sequence). The primer mix had 60 Vbeta and 13 Jbeta primers. The table came from immunoSEQ multiplex PCR; TCRdb's copy has only in-frame clones and leaves some out. Of about 76,000 clones listed, roughly 70% were seen once; the top ten hold over 4.5%. Study conclusions and caveats: The number of N-insertions in an Asian-associated ancestry cluster was reportedly below the approximately 700-donor mean in a later analysis.

The chain joins TRBV5-4 to TRBJ2-7, with TRBD1 as a possible D gene (6 bases). Material: PBMCs. This clonotype was obtained from a man between 60 and 75 years old in good health and CMV-seropositive. The CDR3: CASSLIVGTKEQYF. The CDR3 region has the DNA TGTGCCAGCAGCTTGATTGTAGGGACAAAGGAGCAGTACTTC.